Below, 8 T cell receptor beta chains from the same sample are listed, as sequenced in a study of cytomegalovirus exposure and HLA in healthy donors. The PCR contained 60 Vbeta and 13 Jbeta primers. Clones were sequenced by immunoSEQ multiplex PCR, and TCRdb holds only the in-frame ones, with some missing. The sample table sets out 150,000 to 200,000 clones. Sequenced input: PBMCs. The source of these receptors is a woman in her late teens or twenties in good health and CMV-seropositive.

The genes are TRBV7-2 and TRBJ2-5; TRBD2 might be the D (5 bases). The DNA end favors TRBJ2-7, so the J call may be wrong. The germline V gene has CDR1 SGHTA and CDR2 FQGNSA. The CDR3 is 14 residues long. The CDR3 region has the DNA TGTGCCAGCAGCTTAGAGCGGCACACCTACGAGCAGTACTTC. The encoded protein is CASSLERHTYEQYF.

The chain carries TRBV19 and TRBJ1-1, with TRBD1 matching over 8 bases. Trimming at V came to 5 bases and at J to 3 bases, leaving 8 bases not matched to a gene. Germline loops: CDR1 LNHDA, CDR2 SQIVND (reference sequence). CDR3 size: 15 residues. The CDR3 DNA reads TGTGCCAGTAGTGGACGGACAGGGTGGGACACTGAAGCTTTCTTT. Its protein product is CASSGRTGWDTEAFF.

The CDR3 is CASSPRGTSTDTQYF. CDR3 nucleotides: TGCGCCAGCAGCCCGCGGGGGACTAGCACAGATACGCAGTATTTT. The rearrangement links TRBV4-1 to TRBJ2-3, with 7 bases fitting TRBD2. CDR1 is MGHRA, CDR2 YSYEKL, per germline. The CDR3 is 15 amino acids. J gave up 0 bases and V 4 bases, and 4 bases lay outside the gene matches.

This rearrangement joins TRBV18 to TRBJ2-1, with 8 bases fitting TRBD2. The CDR3 is 14 amino acids. With 6 bases clipped from V and 7 bases from J, the junction kept 8 bases outside the gene matches. Germline loops: CDR1 KGHSH, CDR2 LQKENI. CDR3 amino acids: CASSPGLGGNEQFF. The CDR3 DNA reads as TGTGCCAGCTCCCCGGGACTAGGGGGTAATGAGCAGTTCTTC.

V gene TRBV7-6 combines with J gene TRBJ2-5, with a weak D call TRBD2 (5 bases). Germline V CDR1 and CDR2: SGHVS, FNYEAQ. The V gene lost 0 bases and the J gene lost 3 bases, with 11 bases spanning the gap. The CDR3 loop spans 15 amino acids. The CDR3 loop is CASSLAGGRKETQYF. The CDR3 bases are TGTGCCAGCAGCTTAGCAGGAGGCAGAAAAGAGACCCAGTACTTC.

CDR3 bases: TGTGCCAGCAGTTCTTGGACAGGTAACAGCAATCAGCCCCAGCATTTT. Its translation is CASSSWTGNSNQPQHF. The chain employs TRBV27 and TRBJ1-5; TRBD1 agrees at 7 bases. The CDR3 has 16 amino acids. V lost 4 bases and J lost 1; bases outside the gene matches: 7. CDR1 is MNHEY, CDR2 SMNVEV, per germline (reference sequence).

This rearrangement joins TRBV10-3 to TRBJ1-2; D not resolved. Deletions cut 0 bases from V and 2 bases from J, with 16 bases between. In germline, CDR1 is ENHRY, CDR2 SYGVKD. The CDR3 contains 17 residues. For the CDR3, the DNA is TGTGCCATCAGTGAGTCAAAGGAGGCTGTGGCGAACTATGGCTACACCTTC. This gives the protein CAISESKEAVANYGYTF.

V is TRBV25-1 and J is TRBJ2-5; 9 nucleotides line up with TRBD1. CDR1 is MGHDK, CDR2 SYGVNS, per germline. This CDR3 is built from 16 residues. The V and J ends lost 3 bases and 2 bases, in that order; junction bases with no gene match: 7. The CDR3 nucleotides read TGTGCCAGCAGTGAGTTGGGACAGGGCGGTCAAGAGACCCAGTACTTC. This sequence encodes CASSELGQGGQETQYF.